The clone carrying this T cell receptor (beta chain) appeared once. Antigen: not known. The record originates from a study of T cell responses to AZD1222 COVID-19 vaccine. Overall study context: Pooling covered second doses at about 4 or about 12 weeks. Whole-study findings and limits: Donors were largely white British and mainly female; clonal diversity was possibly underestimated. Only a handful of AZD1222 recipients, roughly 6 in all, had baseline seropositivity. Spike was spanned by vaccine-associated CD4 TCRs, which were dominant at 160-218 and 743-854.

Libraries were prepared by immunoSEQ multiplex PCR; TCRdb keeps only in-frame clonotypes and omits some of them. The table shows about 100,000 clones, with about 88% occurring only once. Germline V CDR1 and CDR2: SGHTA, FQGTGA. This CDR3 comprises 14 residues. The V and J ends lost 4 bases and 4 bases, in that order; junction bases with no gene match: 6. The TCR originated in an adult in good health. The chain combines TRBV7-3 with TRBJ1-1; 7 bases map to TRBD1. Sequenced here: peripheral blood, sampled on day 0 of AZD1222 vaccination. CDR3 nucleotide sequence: TGTGCCAGCAGCTACACAGGGGAAACCACTGAAGCTTTCTTT. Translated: CASSYTGETTEAFF.